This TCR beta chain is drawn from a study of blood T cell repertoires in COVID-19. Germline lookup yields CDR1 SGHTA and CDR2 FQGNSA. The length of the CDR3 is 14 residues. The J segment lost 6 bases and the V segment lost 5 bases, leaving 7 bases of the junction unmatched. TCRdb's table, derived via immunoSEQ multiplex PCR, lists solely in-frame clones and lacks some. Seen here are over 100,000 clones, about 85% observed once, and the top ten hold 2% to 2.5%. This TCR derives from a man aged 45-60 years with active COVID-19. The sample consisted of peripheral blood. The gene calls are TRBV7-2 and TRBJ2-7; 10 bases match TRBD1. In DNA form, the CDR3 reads TGTGCCAGCAGCCCTAGACAGGGGGCCTTCGAGCAGTACTTC. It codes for CASSPRQGAFEQYF.